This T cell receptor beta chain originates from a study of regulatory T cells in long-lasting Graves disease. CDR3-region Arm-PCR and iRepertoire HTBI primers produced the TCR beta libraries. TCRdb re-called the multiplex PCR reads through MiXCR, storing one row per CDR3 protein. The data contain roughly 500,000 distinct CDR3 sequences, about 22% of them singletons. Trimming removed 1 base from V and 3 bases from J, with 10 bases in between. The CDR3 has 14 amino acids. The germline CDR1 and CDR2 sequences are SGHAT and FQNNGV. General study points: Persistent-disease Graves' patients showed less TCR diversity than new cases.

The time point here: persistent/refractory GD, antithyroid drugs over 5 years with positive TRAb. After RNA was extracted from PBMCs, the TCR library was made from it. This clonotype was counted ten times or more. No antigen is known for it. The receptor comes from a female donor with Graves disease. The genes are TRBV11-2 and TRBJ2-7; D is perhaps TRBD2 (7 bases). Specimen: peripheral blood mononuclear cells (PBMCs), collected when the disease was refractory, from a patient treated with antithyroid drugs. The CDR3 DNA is TGTGCCAGCAGCTTAGGCGGGGGCTTCTACGAGCAGTACTTC. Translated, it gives CASSLGGGFYEQYF.